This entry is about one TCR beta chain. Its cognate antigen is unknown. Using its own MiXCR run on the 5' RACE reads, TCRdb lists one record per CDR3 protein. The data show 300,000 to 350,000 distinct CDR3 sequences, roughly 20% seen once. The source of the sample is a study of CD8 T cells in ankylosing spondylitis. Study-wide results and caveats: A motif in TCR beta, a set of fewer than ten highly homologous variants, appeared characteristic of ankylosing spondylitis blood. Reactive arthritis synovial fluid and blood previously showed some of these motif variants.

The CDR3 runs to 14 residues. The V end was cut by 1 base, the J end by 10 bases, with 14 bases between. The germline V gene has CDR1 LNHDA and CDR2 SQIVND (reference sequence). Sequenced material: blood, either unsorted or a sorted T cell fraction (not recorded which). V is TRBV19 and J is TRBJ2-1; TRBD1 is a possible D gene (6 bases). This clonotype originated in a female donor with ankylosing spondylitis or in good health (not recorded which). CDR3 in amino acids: CASSIGLMGTEQFF. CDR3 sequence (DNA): TGTGCCAGTAGTATAGGGTTAATGGGGACAGAGCAGTTCTTC.